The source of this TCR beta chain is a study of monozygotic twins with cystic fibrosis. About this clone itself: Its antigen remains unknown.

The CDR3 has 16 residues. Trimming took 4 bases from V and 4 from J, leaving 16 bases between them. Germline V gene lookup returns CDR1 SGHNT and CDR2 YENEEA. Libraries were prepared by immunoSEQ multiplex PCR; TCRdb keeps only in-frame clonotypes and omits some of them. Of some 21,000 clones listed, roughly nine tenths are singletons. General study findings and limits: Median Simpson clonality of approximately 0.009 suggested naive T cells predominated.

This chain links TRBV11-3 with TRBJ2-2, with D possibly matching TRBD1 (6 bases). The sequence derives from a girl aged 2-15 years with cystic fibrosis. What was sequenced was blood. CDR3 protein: CASSYRDTTGTGELFF. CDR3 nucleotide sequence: TGTGCCAGCAGCTACCGGGACACTACTGGCACCGGGGAGCTGTTTTTT.